The 18 T cell receptor beta chains below were found in one sample sequenced in a study of blood T cell repertoires in COVID-19. Sequenced by immunoSEQ multiplex PCR; TCRdb stores in-frame clones only, minus some. The sample gives around 250,000 clones, roughly 80% of which show up once; roughly 3.2% is in the top ten. The sample consisted of peripheral blood. Every receptor here comes from a woman under 30 with acute or convalescent COVID-19.

The genes are TRBV7-2 and TRBJ1-5; D gene uncertain. The V end was cut by 5 bases, the J end by 0 bases, with 11 bases between. There are 15 residues in the CDR3. CDR1 is SGHTA and CDR2 is FQGNSA in the germline V gene. The CDR3 here is CASSRGGDSNQPQHF. CDR3 bases: TGTGCCAGCAGCCGTGGCGGGGATAGCAATCAGCCCCAGCATTTT.

This clone was picked up many times. This chain links TRBV7-8 with TRBJ2-2, with 8 bases that match TRBD1. The CDR3 is 16 amino acids. The germline gives CDR1 SGHVS, CDR2 FQNEAQ. V was clipped by 2 bases and J by 4 bases; unmatched bases: 6. The CDR3 DNA is TGTGCCAGCAGCTTAATCGGTACAGGGGGCACCGGGGAGCTGTTTTTT. It codes for CASSLIGTGGTGELFF.

The V gene is TRBV15, the J gene TRBJ1-1, with 7 positions matching TRBD1. Trimming removed 2 bases from V and 5 bases from J; junction bases left unmatched: 8. The CDR3 spans 15 residues. Germline CDR1 LNHNV, CDR2 YYDKDF (reference sequence). CDR3 sequence: CATSRPATGETEAFF. CDR3 nucleotides: TGTGCCACCAGCAGACCAGCAACAGGGGAGACTGAAGCTTTCTTT.

V usage is TRBV29-1 and J usage is TRBJ2-7; 11 nucleotides agree with TRBD2. The CDR3 extends over 15 amino acids. Trimming cost V 6 bases and J 0 bases; bases outside gene matches: 7. CDR1 is SQVTM, CDR2 ANQGSEA, per germline. CDR3 in DNA: TGCAGCGTCCAGACTAGCGGGGTAAGCTCCTACGAGCAGTACTTC. As protein: CSVQTSGVSSYEQYF.

The chain combines TRBV7-2 with TRBJ2-1; the match to TRBD1 covers 8 bases. This CDR3 has 15 residues. Per the germline V gene, CDR1 is SGHTA and CDR2 is FQGNSA. The V gene end was trimmed by 3 bases and the J gene end by 5 bases; junction bases not matched to a gene: 6. This CDR3 reads CASSFEQGDDNEQFF. CDR3 DNA: TGTGCCAGCAGCTTTGAACAGGGGGACGACAATGAGCAGTTCTTC. Full variable domain (remainder filled in from reference TRBV7-2 and TRBJ2-1): GAGVSQSPSNKVTEKGKDVELRCDPISGHTALYWYRQSLGQGLEFLIYFQGNSAPDKSGLPSDRFSAERTGGSVSTLTIQRTQQEDSAVYLCASSFEQGDDNEQFFGPGTRLTVL.

The J gene is TRBJ2-1, the V gene TRBV11-2, with TRBD1 identical over 10 bases. V shed 3 bases, J shed 3 bases, and the junction held 8 bases outside the gene matches. Per the germline V gene, CDR1 is SGHAT and CDR2 is FQNNGV. This CDR3 has 17 residues. DNA of the CDR3: TGTGCCAGCAGCTTGGTTGTAGGACAGGGGGACTACAATGAGCAGTTCTTC. Translation: CASSLVVGQGDYNEQFF.

The CDR3: CASSSPDRDGNTEAFF. DNA for the CDR3: TGTGCCAGCAGTTCCCCCGACAGGGACGGGAACACTGAAGCTTTCTTT. This sequence joins TRBV6-5 and TRBJ1-1; 7 bases match TRBD1. The ends lost 4 bases at V and 1 base at J; junction bases unmatched: 9. This CDR3 has 16 residues. Germline CDR1 and CDR2: MNHEY and SVGAGI.

The rearrangement joins TRBV25-1 to TRBJ2-2; 7 positions agree with TRBD2. This CDR3 comprises 16 residues. The germline gives CDR1 MGHDK, CDR2 SYGVNS. With V trimmed by 8 bases and J by 2 bases, 11 bases remained unmatched. For the CDR3, the DNA is TGTGCCAGCGGGCCTAGTGGCGGGAGAAACACCGGGGAGCTGTTTTTT. It specifies CASGPSGGRNTGELFF.

This clone was observed once. Here the CDR3 DNA reads TGCGCCAGCAGCCAACAGGGGGGCAATCAGCCCCAGCATTTT. The encoded protein is CASSQQGGNQPQHF. The V gene is TRBV5-1, the J gene TRBJ1-5; 8 nucleotides agree with TRBD1. The CDR3 consists of 14 residues. The germline V gene has CDR1 SGHRS and CDR2 YFSETQ. V dropped 4 bases and J dropped 2; count of bases not matched to a gene: 2.

The chain recombines TRBV6-5 with TRBJ2-5; 8 nucleotides line up with TRBD2. Germline V gives CDR1 MNHEY, CDR2 SVGAGI. V was pared by 11 bases and J by 7 bases, with 12 bases of the junction left unmatched. The CDR3 covers 13 residues. Here the CDR3 reads CAVSGGQSGTQYF. As DNA, the CDR3 is TGTGCCGTCTCGGGAGGGCAAAGCGGGACCCAGTACTTC.

The CDR3 coding sequence is TGTGCCAGCAGTTTATTGGAACTAGCGGGAGCTTACGAGCAGTACTTC. Translation gives CASSLLELAGAYEQYF. V gene TRBV28 combines with J gene TRBJ2-7; TRBD2 agrees at 11 bases. CDR3 length: 16 amino acids. Unmatched junction bases numbered 6, after V lost 1 base and J lost 4 bases. Germline V gene lookup returns CDR1 MDHEN and CDR2 SYDVKM. The full variable domain, rest sourced from reference TRBV28 and TRBJ2-7, is DVKVTQSSRYLVKRTGEKVFLECVQDMDHENMFWYRQDPGLGLRLIYFSYDVKMKEKGDIPEGYSVSREKKERFSLILESASTNQTSMYLCASSLLELAGAYEQYFGPGTRLTVT.

The J gene is TRBJ1-1, the V gene TRBV7-8, with a tentative D call TRBD1 (6 bases). The CDR3 consists of 15 residues. From germline, CDR1 is SGHVS and CDR2 FQNEAQ. Trimming pared 5 bases from V and 4 bases from J, leaving 17 bases between. CDR3 protein: CASSLFAGATTEAFF. For the CDR3, the DNA is TGTGCCAGCAGCCTTTTCGCGGGGGCTACCACTGAAGCTTTCTTT.

The chain is built from TRBV16 and TRBJ2-1; 7 nucleotides agree with TRBD2. The V segment lost 3 bases and the J segment 2 bases; nucleotides outside the gene matches: 7. The CDR3 covers 16 residues. Germline loops: CDR1 KGHSY, CDR2 FQNENV. CDR3 sequence reads: CASSQTQLATYNEQFF. In nucleotides, the CDR3 is TGTGCCAGCAGCCAGACTCAACTAGCGACCTACAATGAGCAGTTCTTC.

This clone was observed a few times. The rearrangement uses TRBV20-1 and TRBJ2-7; 7 positions agree with TRBD1. There are 14 residues in the CDR3. Germline CDR1 is DFQATT and CDR2 is SNEGSKA (reference sequence). V dropped 3 bases and J dropped 2; count of bases not matched to a gene: 7. The CDR3 here is CSASYGQAPYEQYF. CDR3 bases: TGCAGTGCTAGTTATGGACAGGCACCCTACGAGCAGTACTTC.

The chain uses TRBV7-8 and TRBJ1-5; TRBD1 matches at 9 bases. V shed 5 bases, J shed 6 bases, and the junction held 5 bases outside the gene matches. Germline V gives CDR1 SGHVS, CDR2 FQNEAQ. CDR3 length equals 14 residues. This CDR3 is CASSDRQGGQPQHF. The CDR3 region has the DNA TGTGCCAGCAGCGATAGACAGGGGGGTCAGCCCCAGCATTTT.

This clone was recorded once. The chain has TRBV6-2 or TRBV6-3 and TRBJ2-1; TRBD2 matches 10 bases. V was pared by 0 bases and J by 9 bases, with 14 bases of the junction left unmatched. The CDR3 length is 18 residues. Germline CDR1 is MNHEY and CDR2 is SVGEGT. The CDR3 region is CASSYSSSGRSKLGEQFF. DNA for the CDR3: TGTGCCAGCAGTTACTCGAGTAGCGGGAGGTCAAAATTGGGTGAGCAGTTCTTC.

In DNA form, the CDR3 reads TGTGCCATCAGGCCCGACAGGAATGAAAAACTGTTTTTT. It codes for CAIRPDRNEKLFF. The J gene is TRBJ1-4, the V gene TRBV10-3; D perhaps matches TRBD1 (6 bases). The V end was cut by 6 bases, the J end by 5 bases, with 10 bases between. The CDR3 totals 13 residues. Looked up from germline, CDR1 is ENHRY and CDR2 is SYGVKD.

The chain uses TRBV2 and TRBJ2-1; TRBD1 matches at 10 bases. After removal of 4 bases from V and 5 bases from J, the junction contained 8 bases not matched to a gene. The CDR3 is made up of 16 amino acids. The V gene's germline CDR1 is SNHLY and CDR2 FYNNEI. The CDR3 sequence is CASSGGGDRGNNEQFF. CDR3 DNA: TGTGCCAGCAGTGGGGGTGGGGACAGGGGTAACAATGAGCAGTTCTTC.